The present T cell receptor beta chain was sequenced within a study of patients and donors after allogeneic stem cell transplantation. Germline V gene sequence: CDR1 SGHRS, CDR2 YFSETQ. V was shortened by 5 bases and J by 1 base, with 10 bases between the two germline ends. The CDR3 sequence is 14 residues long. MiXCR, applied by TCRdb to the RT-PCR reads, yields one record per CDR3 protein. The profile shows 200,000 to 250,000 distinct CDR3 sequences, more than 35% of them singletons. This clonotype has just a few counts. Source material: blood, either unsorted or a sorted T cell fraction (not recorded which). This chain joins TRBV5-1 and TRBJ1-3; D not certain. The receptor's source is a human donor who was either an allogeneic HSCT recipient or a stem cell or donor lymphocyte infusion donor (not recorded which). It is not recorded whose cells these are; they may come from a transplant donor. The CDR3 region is CASSEATSGNTIYF. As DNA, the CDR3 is TGCGCCAGCAGTGAGGCCACTTCTGGAAACACCATATATTTT.